The 29 T cell receptor beta chains given below trace back to one sample, sequenced in a study of blood T cells in healthy people across ages. A second roughly 6 to 12 cycle PCR used barcoded and J-beta primers. Via MiXCR, TCRdb re-called the 5' RACE reads, giving one row per CDR3 protein. The sample carries about 1,500,000 distinct CDR3 sequences, 42% recorded once. Material: blood. Receptor source: a young woman in good health.

This chain links TRBV15 with TRBJ2-5; D may be TRBD1 (5 bases). Germline V lookup: CDR1 LNHNV, CDR2 YYDKDF (reference sequence). V gave up 0 bases and J gave up 1 base, with 6 bases separating them. This CDR3 region has 14 residues. Written as DNA, the CDR3 is TGTGCCACCAGCAGAGATGGGGCCCAAGAGACCCAGTACTTC. As protein: CATSRDGAQETQYF.

The genes are TRBV10-3 and TRBJ2-5; no reliable D call. TRBJ2-4 explains the end of the DNA better; the J call may be wrong. The CDR3 is made up of 14 amino acids. CDR1 is ENHRY, CDR2 SYGVKD, per germline. DNA of the CDR3: TGTGCCATCAGTGAGTCAGGCAAGGGCGGCATTCAGTACTTC. Its protein product is CAISESGKGGIQYF.

The V gene is TRBV3-1, the J gene TRBJ2-7, with D unresolved. The CDR3 contains 15 residues. Trimming removed 1 base at V and 2 bases at J, with 12 bases between. Germline V gene data show CDR1 as LGHDT and CDR2 as YNNKEL (reference sequence). The CDR3 loop reads CASSQGGDETYEQYF. The CDR3, as DNA: TGTGCCAGCAGCCAAGGAGGAGACGAGACCTACGAGCAGTACTTC.

This clonotype was counted between two and nine times. V and J are TRBV7-2 and TRBJ2-1; 10 bases align to TRBD2. CDR3 length: 15 amino acids. The V and J ends lost 5 bases and 6 bases, in that order; junction bases with no gene match: 7. The germline gives CDR1 SGHTA, CDR2 FQGNSA. The CDR3 nucleotides read TGTGCCAGCAGCCAGGGGAGCGGGAGGGTCAATGAGCAGTTCTTC. The encoded protein is CASSQGSGRVNEQFF. Using reference TRBV7-2 and TRBJ2-1 for the parts outside the CDR3, the full variable domain is GAGVSQSPSNKVTEKGKDVELRCDPISGHTALYWYRQSLGQGLEFLIYFQGNSAPDKSGLPSDRFSAERTGGSVSTLTIQRTQQEDSAVYLCASSQGSGRVNEQFFGPGTRLTVL.

This chain connects TRBV28 to TRBJ2-3; 7 bases are shared with TRBD2. The CDR3 totals 17 residues. CDR1 is MDHEN, CDR2 SYDVKM, per germline. Unmatched junction bases numbered 13, after V lost 5 bases and J lost 2 bases. CDR3 in amino acids: CASSTLTRSGATDTQYF. The CDR3, as DNA: TGTGCCAGCAGTACCCTGACGCGGAGCGGGGCCACAGATACGCAGTATTTT.

V usage is TRBV6-1 and J usage is TRBJ2-1; D is ambiguous. This CDR3 is 14 amino acids long. Between the trimmed V and J ends, which lost 5 bases and 3 bases, there was a span of 11 bases. Germline V lookup: CDR1 MNHNS, CDR2 SASEGT. The CDR3 sequence: CASSPHSLYNEQFF. The CDR3 coding sequence is TGTGCCAGCAGTCCTCATTCCCTCTACAATGAGCAGTTCTTC.

The sample holds a few counts of this clonotype. This chain links TRBV3-1 with TRBJ1-1; D call uncertain. Germline V gene lookup returns CDR1 LGHDT and CDR2 YNNKEL (reference sequence). CDR3 size: 12 residues. The ends were cut back, 3 bases at V and 1 base at J, with 3 bases in the middle. The CDR3 loop reads CASSHSNTEAFF. For the CDR3, the DNA is TGTGCCAGCAGCCATTCGAACACTGAAGCTTTCTTT.

The rearrangement joins TRBV12-3 or TRBV12-4 to TRBJ2-7; tentatively, D is TRBD2 (6 bases). This CDR3 is 12 amino acids long. V was pared by 8 bases and J by 0 bases, with 8 bases between. The CDR3 spells CASQRASYEQYF. CDR3 coding DNA: TGTGCCAGCCAGCGGGCCTCCTACGAGCAGTACTTC.

This rearrangement joins TRBV12-3 or TRBV12-4 to TRBJ1-2; D remains unclear. V lost 6 bases and J 7 bases, leaving 15 bases between the germline ends. The CDR3 has 13 residues. The CDR3 nucleotides read TGTGCCAGCAGACAAGTTTCGTTCGGTGGCTACACCTTC. Translation gives CASRQVSFGGYTF.

In its sample, this clonotype was seen many times. The chain links TRBV6-4 to TRBJ2-3, with TRBD1 as a possible D gene (5 bases). Trimming pared 0 bases from V and 2 bases from J, leaving 12 bases between. Germline V gene sequence: CDR1 MRHNA, CDR2 SNTAGT. The CDR3 contains 16 residues. CDR3 nucleotide sequence: TGTGCCAGCAGTGACTCGATGGAAGGGGCCACAGATACGCAGTATTTT. Translated, it gives CASSDSMEGATDTQYF.

V usage is TRBV11-2 and J usage is TRBJ2-6, with D hard to call. CDR3 length: 18 residues. From germline, CDR1 is SGHAT and CDR2 FQNNGV. Trimming pared 0 bases from V and 0 bases from J, leaving 12 bases between. As DNA, the CDR3 is TGTGCCAGCAGCTTAGATGAATACCACAACTCTGGGGCCAACGTCCTGACTTTC. Translating it yields CASSLDEYHNSGANVLTF. Full variable domain (remainder filled in from reference TRBV11-2 and TRBJ2-6): EAGVAQSPRYKIIEKRQSVAFWCNPISGHATLYWYQQILGQGPKLLIQFQNNGVVDDSQLPKDRFSAERLKGVDSTLKIQPAKLEDSAVYLCASSLDEYHNSGANVLTFGAGSRLTVL.

V and J are TRBV29-1 and TRBJ1-2; no reliable D call. CDR3 length: 11 amino acids. The germline V gene has CDR1 SQVTM and CDR2 ANQGSEA. Deletions cut 3 bases from V and 7 bases from J, with 9 bases between. The CDR3 sequence: CSVDQFRGYTF. CDR3 DNA sequence: TGCAGCGTTGACCAGTTTCGTGGCTACACCTTC.

This clonotype was picked up many times. J is TRBJ2-5 and V is TRBV20-1; a possible D gene is TRBD1 (5 bases). There are 14 residues in the CDR3. Germline CDR1 reads DFQATT; CDR2 reads SNEGSKA (reference sequence). With 7 bases removed from V and 2 bases from J, the gap between germline ends came to 17 bases. CDR3 in DNA: TGCAGTGTTCCGACCTTAAGGGGTCAAGAGACCCAGTACTTC. Encoded protein: CSVPTLRGQETQYF.

The genes are TRBV3-1 and TRBJ2-3, with D tentatively TRBD2 (5 bases). Germline V gene sequence: CDR1 LGHDT, CDR2 YNNKEL (reference sequence). Trimming stripped 3 bases from V and 5 bases from J, with 12 bases between. The CDR3 covers 14 residues. For the CDR3, the DNA is TGTGCCAGCAGCCATTGGCGCCGGGAAGATACGCAGTATTTT. Residues: CASSHWRREDTQYF.

Only a few counts were recorded for this clonotype. The CDR3 nucleotides are TGCGCCAGCAGCTTGGTCGGGACTAAGGGGGATACGCAGTATTTT. Protein sequence: CASSLVGTKGDTQYF. The rearrangement uses TRBV5-1 and TRBJ2-3, with 7 positions matching TRBD2. V lost 0 bases and J lost 6; bases outside the gene matches: 7. This CDR3 spans 15 amino acids. The germline V gene encodes CDR1 SGHRS and CDR2 YFSETQ.

This sequence joins TRBV7-2 and TRBJ1-2, with 10 bases lining up with TRBD1. From germline, CDR1 is SGHTA and CDR2 FQGNSA. Unmatched junction bases numbered 13, after V lost 5 bases and J lost 4 bases. The CDR3 has 17 amino acids. The chain's CDR3 is CASSVRTGGFLSYGYTF. The CDR3 DNA sequence: TGTGCCAGCAGCGTCAGGACAGGGGGGTTCTTGTCCTATGGCTACACCTTC.

The rearrangement links TRBV6-6 to TRBJ2-3; maybe TRBD1 (5 bases). The CDR3 runs to 15 residues. Trimming took off 2 bases at V and 9 bases at J, with 18 bases between the two ends. Per germline, CDR1 MNHNY and CDR2 SVGAGI (reference sequence). The CDR3 reads CASSYPEVGPGTQYF. The CDR3 DNA reads as TGTGCCAGCAGTTACCCCGAAGTCGGACCAGGGACGCAGTATTTT.

The V call is TRBV27, the J call TRBJ2-7; D might be TRBD1 or TRBD2, each matching 6 bases. Germline values: CDR1 MNHEY, CDR2 SMNVEV (reference sequence). CDR3 length equals 15 residues. V was pared by 8 bases and J by 2 bases, with 19 bases between. The CDR3: CASAEGGAGTYEQYF. CDR3 sequence (DNA): TGTGCCAGCGCTGAGGGGGGCGCGGGTACCTACGAGCAGTACTTC.

This clonotype was observed a handful of times. The J gene is TRBJ2-7, the V gene TRBV20-1; 8 nucleotides align to TRBD2. Germline CDR1 is DFQATT and CDR2 is SNEGSKA (reference sequence). The CDR3 has 15 amino acids. V dropped 0 bases and J dropped 7; count of bases not matched to a gene: 11. CDR3 region: CSARDPAGVGWEQYF. CDR3 coding DNA: TGCAGTGCTAGAGATCCAGCGGGAGTAGGTTGGGAGCAGTACTTC.

V usage is TRBV20-1 and J usage is TRBJ2-1; D is possibly TRBD2 (6 bases). Germline CDR1 and CDR2: DFQATT and SNEGSKA (reference sequence). The CDR3 length is 16 residues. Between the trimmed V and J ends, which lost 1 base and 3 bases, there was a span of 16 bases. CDR3 DNA sequence: TGCAGTGCTAGAGTCCGAGACGGGAGAGACTACAATGAGCAGTTCTTC. Amino acids: CSARVRDGRDYNEQFF.

The gene calls are TRBV7-8 and TRBJ2-1; 10 bases fit TRBD1. The DNA end lines up better with TRBJ2-7; the J call may be wrong. CDR1 is SGHVS and CDR2 is FQNEAQ in the germline V gene. The CDR3 spans 17 residues. CDR3 DNA: TGTGCCAGCAGCTTAACCGGGACAGGGGTCCTTGGGGATGAGCAGTACTTC. The encoded protein is CASSLTGTGVLGDEQYF.

The chain is built from TRBV9 and TRBJ2-1; D remains unclear. CDR1 is SGDLS, CDR2 YYNGEE, per germline. V gave up 7 bases and J gave up 7 bases, with 9 bases separating them. The CDR3 runs to 11 residues. CDR3 residues: CASAVDNEQFF. Here the CDR3 DNA reads TGTGCCAGCGCCGTGGATAATGAGCAGTTCTTC.

The chain combines TRBV12-3 or TRBV12-4 with TRBJ2-4; possibly TRBD1 for D (8 bases). The ends were cut back, 6 bases at V and 7 bases at J, with 16 bases in the middle. CDR3 length: 14 residues. CDR3 loop: CASRTHRGGNIQYF. The CDR3 coding sequence is TGTGCCAGCAGAACCCACAGGGGGGGGAACATTCAGTACTTC.

Points on this clonotype: An end of the junction differs from the germline gene, which may be a read error. The CDR3 DNA is TGTGCCACCAGTGACTGGGACGGGGGATACAGTGAGCAGTTCTTC. This gives the protein CATSDWDGGYSEQFF. The genes are TRBV24-1 and TRBJ2-1; a possible D gene is TRBD2 (6 bases). The CDR3 contains 15 residues. The germline V gene has CDR1 KGHDR and CDR2 SFDVKD.

The chain carries TRBV12-3 or TRBV12-4 and TRBJ2-5, with D possibly TRBD2 on 6 matching bases. The J call is uncertain, as TRBJ2-7 better fits the DNA end. The CDR3 runs 15 residues. The CDR3 DNA is TGTGCCAGCAGTTTGGAGGGCAGGCTCACCTACGAGCAGTACTTC. Translating it yields CASSLEGRLTYEQYF.

This clonotype appeared once. A much larger clone differs by one base, so this may be a read error. In DNA, the CDR3 is TGTGCCAGCAGCTTAGCTTGGGGTGGGGCAGGGGACTACGAGCAGTACTTC. This encodes CASSLAWGGAGDYEQYF. The chain couples TRBV13 to TRBJ2-7, with D perhaps matching TRBD1 (6 bases). The CDR3 contains 17 residues. Germline loops: CDR1 PRHDT, CDR2 FYEKMQ (reference sequence). Trimming left V 1 base short and J 3 bases short, with 19 bases between.

Here the CDR3 reads CASPRWPLTSGGTDTQYF. The CDR3, as DNA: TGTGCCAGCCCCCGATGGCCCCTAACTAGCGGTGGCACAGATACGCAGTATTTT. V usage is TRBV6-4 and J usage is TRBJ2-3; 8 nucleotides match TRBD2. This CDR3 spans 18 amino acids. After removal of 8 bases from V and 1 base from J, the junction contained 17 bases not matched to a gene. Germline V gene sequence: CDR1 MRHNA, CDR2 SNTAGT.

This clonotype was seen only a few times. The chain joins TRBV11-1 to TRBJ2-1; the match to TRBD2 covers 10 bases. In germline, CDR1 is SGHAT, CDR2 FQDESV (reference sequence). Losses at the gene ends were 5 bases for V and 6 bases for J; bases not matched to a gene: 7. There are 15 residues in the CDR3. The CDR3 reads CASSDLAGEFNEQFF. DNA of the CDR3: TGTGCCAGCAGCGACCTAGCGGGAGAGTTCAATGAGCAGTTCTTC.

For this clonotype: A much larger clone sits a single nucleotide away, making a read error possible. The rearrangement links TRBV29-1 to TRBJ2-3; TRBD1 aligns across 8 bases. The CDR3 sequence is 14 residues long. CDR1 SQVTM and CDR2 ANQGSEA come from the germline V gene. CDR3: CSVVRTGYTETQYF. The CDR3 DNA reads TGCAGCGTTGTGCGGACAGGGTACACAGAGACGCAGTATTTT.